Each of the 13 T cell receptor beta chains below was sequenced from the same sample in a study of shared clonotypes between healthy human individuals. Sequenced by immunoSEQ multiplex PCR; TCRdb stores in-frame clones only, minus some. The table includes around 2,000,000 clones, about 95% detected once. Naive CD8 populations comprised CD45RO-negative cells positively selected for CCR7, excluding terminally differentiated effector memory CD45RA+ cells. Material for sequencing was naive CD8+ T cells sorted from blood. Receptors were obtained from a man younger than 30 in good health.

V gene TRBV19 combines with J gene TRBJ2-4, with 7 bases fitting TRBD2. After removal of 6 bases from V and 6 bases from J, the junction contained 11 bases not matched to a gene. The CDR3 has 15 residues. Germline assignment: CDR1 LNHDA and CDR2 SQIVND (reference sequence). The CDR3 nucleotides are TGTGCCAGTAGCCCCCGGGACTACTGGGCAAACATTCAGTACTTC. It codes for CASSPRDYWANIQYF. Using reference TRBV19 and TRBJ2-4 for the parts outside the CDR3, the full variable domain is DGGITQSPKYLFRKEGQNVTLSCEQNLNHDAMYWYRQDPGQGLRLIYYSQIVNDFQKGDIAEGYSVSREKKESFPLTVTSAQKNPTAFYLCASSPRDYWANIQYFGAGTRLSVL.

The chain links TRBV2 to TRBJ1-6; D gene uncertain. Trimming left V 6 bases short and J 6 bases short, with 15 bases between. Germline V CDR1 and CDR2: SNHLY, FYNNEI. This CDR3 has 15 residues. The DNA of the CDR3 is TGTGCCAGCAGCTCGCCGGCGGGAAGTAATTCACCCCTCCACTTT. Its translation: CASSSPAGSNSPLHF.

This clone appeared once. The chain recombines TRBV2 with TRBJ2-7, with TRBD1 identical over 8 bases. Germline V gene data show CDR1 as SNHLY and CDR2 as FYNNEI. The CDR3 is 13 residues long. Losses at the gene ends were 2 bases for V and 4 bases for J; bases not matched to a gene: 1. CDR3 loop: CASSEQGAYEQYF. CDR3 in DNA: TGTGCCAGCAGTGAACAGGGGGCATACGAGCAGTACTTC.

This clone has only one observation. J is TRBJ2-1 and V is TRBV13, with unresolved D. The CDR3 covers 11 residues. Trimming took off 5 bases at V and 12 bases at J, with 11 bases between the two ends. CDR1 and CDR2 from the germline V gene are PRHDT and FYEKMQ (reference sequence). The CDR3 here is CASSLDLGQFF. The CDR3 coding sequence is TGTGCCAGCAGCCTGGATTTGGGGCAGTTCTTC.

This clone was counted once. The identical CDR3 is also encoded by other nucleotide sequences in the sample. V usage is TRBV4-1 and J usage is TRBJ2-7, with D unresolved. The V gene's germline CDR1 is MGHRA and CDR2 YSYEKL. This CDR3 is 14 amino acids long. Trimming removed 1 base from V and 2 bases from J, with 9 bases in between. This CDR3 reads CASSQVAGAYEQYF. In DNA, the CDR3 is TGCGCCAGCAGCCAAGTAGCAGGCGCCTACGAGCAGTACTTC.

The chain links TRBV29-1 to TRBJ1-1, with D maybe TRBD1 (6 bases). Germline V gene sequence: CDR1 SQVTM, CDR2 ANQGSEA. Trimming took off 1 base at V and 2 bases at J, with 11 bases between the two ends. The CDR3 spans 14 residues. The CDR3 loop reads CSVEARGINTEAFF. CDR3 DNA sequence: TGCAGCGTTGAAGCCAGGGGAATTAACACTGAAGCTTTCTTT.

The gene calls are TRBV15 and TRBJ1-6, with D uncertain. CDR1 is LNHNV, CDR2 YYDKDF, per germline (reference sequence). The V end lost 0 bases, the J end lost 9 bases, and 3 bases lay between the germline ends. This CDR3 region has 12 residues. The CDR3 region has the DNA TGTGCCACCAGCAGAGATAGTTCACCCCTCCACTTT. Protein sequence: CATSRDSSPLHF.

The chain is built from TRBV19 and TRBJ2-3, with 11 bases fitting TRBD1. Germline V lookup: CDR1 LNHDA, CDR2 SQIVND (reference sequence). The CDR3 totals 14 residues. The trim removed 9 bases at V and 6 bases at J, leaving 8 bases unmatched. This CDR3 is CASIGQGAPDTQYF. In nucleotides, the CDR3 is TGTGCCAGCATCGGACAGGGGGCTCCCGATACGCAGTATTTT.

This clone was picked up a small number of times. The same CDR3 can be traced to other DNA sequences in this sample. The chain carries TRBV6-5 and TRBJ2-7; 8 bases are shared with TRBD1. With V trimmed by 1 base and J by 4 bases, 0 bases remained unmatched. The CDR3 is 13 residues long. Germline CDR1 and CDR2: MNHEY and SVGAGI. In DNA form, the CDR3 reads TGTGCCAGCAGTTACTACAGGGGGTACGAGCAGTACTTC. Translation: CASSYYRGYEQYF.

The rearrangement uses TRBV28 and TRBJ1-1, with unresolved D. CDR3 length: 12 amino acids. V was pared by 3 bases and J by 11 bases, with 13 bases between. Germline lookup yields CDR1 MDHEN and CDR2 SYDVKM. The CDR3 nucleotides are TGTGCCAGCAGTTTTGATGGTTTAGGCGCTTTCTTT. It is translated as CASSFDGLGAFF. The full variable domain, in which reference TRBV28 and TRBJ1-1 provide the parts outside the CDR3, is DVKVTQSSRYLVKRTGEKVFLECVQDMDHENMFWYRQDPGLGLRLIYFSYDVKMKEKGDIPEGYSVSREKKERFSLILESASTNQTSMYLCASSFDGLGAFFGQGTRLTVV.

The chain carries TRBV6-1 and TRBJ2-3; no firm D call. Trimming cost V 3 bases and J 5 bases, with 9 bases left between them. The CDR3 runs 13 residues. Germline-derived CDR1 and CDR2 are MNHNS and SASEGT. DNA of the CDR3: TGTGCCAGCAGTGATGGGTCCTTAGATACGCAGTATTTT. It codes for CASSDGSLDTQYF.

The V and J genes are TRBV5-8 and TRBJ2-3, with TRBD1 identical over 10 bases. From germline, CDR1 is SGHTS and CDR2 YDEGEE. V trimming: 0 bases; J trimming: 6 bases; junction bases outside the gene matches: 13. The CDR3 consists of 18 residues. CDR3 sequence reads: CASSLAVWDRGRDDTQYF. CDR3 DNA sequence: TGTGCCAGCAGCTTGGCCGTGTGGGACAGGGGCCGTGATGATACGCAGTATTTT.

J is TRBJ2-3 and V is TRBV9; D unclear. The CDR3 is 16 amino acids. Trimming stripped 0 bases from V and 2 bases from J, with 13 bases between. Germline CDR1 and CDR2: SGDLS and YYNGEE. The CDR3 DNA reads TGTGCCAGCAGCGTAGGACTGACTGATTCCACAGATACGCAGTATTTT. Translated: CASSVGLTDSTDTQYF.